This T cell receptor beta chain was captured by sequencing in a study of identical twins. On this clonotype itself: This clone may be a read error of a much larger clone one base away.

Germline V gene lookup returns CDR1 SGHVS and CDR2 FQNEAQ. V dropped 8 bases and J dropped 7; count of bases not matched to a gene: 8. The CDR3 contains 13 residues. TCRdb reprocessed the 5' RACE reads with MiXCR, giving one entry per CDR3 protein. The sample includes a few hundred thousand distinct CDR3 sequences, just under 10% of them seen just once. The same sample was also used in a study of yellow fever vaccine responses in identical twins.

Input material: PBMCs. This rearrangement joins TRBV7-8 to TRBJ2-1; 7 positions agree with TRBD1. The receptor comes from a woman younger than 30 in good health. Here the CDR3 reads CASCRTGVNEQFF. The DNA of the CDR3 is TGTGCCAGCTGCAGAACAGGGGTTAATGAGCAGTTCTTC.